This T cell receptor beta chain was captured in a study of response to subunit inactivated influenza vaccine. TCRdb re-derived calls from the RT-PCR reads in MiXCR, one entry per CDR3 protein. The data contain over 400,000 distinct CDR3 sequences, about an eighth of them singletons. This sample comprised PBMCs from blood, obtained around seven weeks after vaccination. This clonotype was sampled from a man aged 50 or older who received an inactivated influenza vaccine.

CDR3 nucleotide sequence: TGTGCCAGCACCGCGACAGGGGAGTCCTACAATGAGCAGTTCTTC. Amino acid sequence: CASTATGESYNEQFF. The chain has TRBV6-1 and TRBJ2-1, with 8 bases matching TRBD1. J gave up 1 base and V 7 bases, and 6 bases lay outside the gene matches. Germline V gene sequence: CDR1 MNHNS, CDR2 SASEGT. The CDR3 is 15 amino acids.